These T cell receptor beta chains were read from a single sample in a study of blood T cell repertoires in COVID-19. Assay: immunoSEQ multiplex PCR; the TCRdb copy retains only in-frame clones and omits some. Of under 200,000 clones listed, roughly 87% were seen once; the top ten hold around 6.5%. The sample was PBMCs or T cells enriched from blood (not recorded which). The receptors were gathered from a woman aged 45-60 years who had recovered from COVID-19. CDR3s include the opening cysteine and the closing phenylalanine or tryptophan. D genes are given only for firm matches. Size is stated for part of the rows, as once, few or many counts, or as a class when the clone is expanded.

clone size: NA; J gene: TRBJ2-1; V gene: TRBV7-2; D gene: TRBD1; CDR3 length: 15; CDR3 protein: CASSLDRGRWNEQFF; CDR3 DNA: TGTGCCAGCAGCTTGGACAGGGGGCGTTGGAATGAGCAGTTCTTC
clone size: NA; J gene: TRBJ2-1; V gene: TRBV27; D gene: TRBD2; CDR3 length: 16; CDR3 protein: CASSTGLAESYNEQFF; CDR3 DNA: TGTGCCAGCAGTACCGGACTAGCGGAATCCTACAATGAGCAGTTCTTC
clone size: NA; J gene: TRBJ2-7; V gene: TRBV4-1; D gene: NA; CDR3 length: 13; CDR3 protein: CASSQAGAYEQYF; CDR3 DNA: TGCGCCAGCAGCCAAGCTGGAGCCTACGAGCAGTACTTC
clone size: once; J gene: TRBJ1-5; V gene: TRBV19; D gene: NA; CDR3 length: 13; CDR3 protein: CASSNGLNQPQHF; CDR3 DNA: TGTGCCAGTAGTAACGGTCTCAATCAGCCCCAGCATTTT
clone size: NA; J gene: TRBJ1-2; V gene: TRBV18; D gene: TRBD1; CDR3 length: 17; CDR3 protein: CASSPYDGTGSDYGYTF; CDR3 DNA: TGTGCCAGCTCACCTTATGACGGGACAGGGAGTGACTATGGCTACACCTTC
clone size: NA; J gene: TRBJ2-5; V gene: TRBV20-1; D gene: NA; CDR3 length: 14; CDR3 protein: CSASPGGNDETQYF; CDR3 DNA: TGCAGTGCTAGTCCAGGGGGGAATGATGAGACCCAGTACTTC
clone size: NA; J gene: TRBJ2-1; V gene: TRBV5-6; D gene: TRBD1; CDR3 length: 16; CDR3 protein: CASSAGTGYSYNEQFF; CDR3 DNA: TGTGCCAGCAGCGCGGGGACAGGGTACTCCTACAATGAGCAGTTCTTC
clone size: NA; J gene: TRBJ1-2; V gene: TRBV9; D gene: TRBD1; CDR3 length: 21; CDR3 protein: CASSPQGGFEDRGFRGYGYTF; CDR3 DNA: TGTGCCAGCAGCCCCCAAGGTGGGTTTGAGGACAGGGGATTTCGAGGCTATGGCTACACCTTC
clone size: NA; J gene: TRBJ2-1; V gene: TRBV5-1; D gene: TRBD2; CDR3 length: 16; CDR3 protein: CASSLLAGGPGNEQFF; CDR3 DNA: TGCGCCAGCAGCTTGCTCGCGGGAGGGCCGGGAAATGAGCAGTTCTTC
clone size: NA; J gene: TRBJ1-1; V gene: TRBV11-2; D gene: NA; CDR3 length: 13; CDR3 protein: CASSLQGNTEAFF; CDR3 DNA: TGTGCCAGCAGCTTACAGGGGAACACTGAAGCTTTCTTT
clone size: NA; J gene: TRBJ1-1; V gene: TRBV9; D gene: NA; CDR3 length: 13; CDR3 protein: CASSRVWSTEAFF; CDR3 DNA: TGTGCCAGCAGCCGAGTCTGGTCCACTGAAGCTTTCTTT
clone size: NA; J gene: TRBJ2-1; V gene: TRBV4-3; D gene: TRBD2; CDR3 length: 15; CDR3 protein: CASSHGGSSYNEQFF; CDR3 DNA: TGCGCCAGCAGCCATGGCGGGAGCTCCTACAATGAGCAGTTCTTC
clone size: NA; J gene: TRBJ1-4; V gene: TRBV18; D gene: TRBD1; CDR3 length: 14; CDR3 protein: CASSPQGANEKLFF; CDR3 DNA: TGTGCCAGCTCACCCCAGGGGGCCAATGAAAAACTGTTTTTT
clone size: NA; J gene: TRBJ2-1; V gene: TRBV19; D gene: NA; CDR3 length: 17; CDR3 protein: CASSIMEGAVPYNEQFF; CDR3 DNA: TGTGCCAGTAGTATAATGGAGGGGGCAGTTCCCTACAATGAGCAGTTCTTC